Detailed here is one T cell receptor (beta chain). As yet, its antigen is unknown. This record belongs to a study of blood T cells in healthy people across ages. Study-level findings and limits: More naive CD4+ cells and higher diversity were found in long-lived than in aged donors.

Primed by a sample-barcoded 5' primer and a J-beta primer mix, a second PCR proceeded for 7 to 11 cycles. TCRdb reanalysed the 5' RACE reads using MiXCR and keeps one entry per CDR3 protein. The repertoire holds hundreds of thousands of distinct CDR3 sequences, under 25% seen once, with approximately 3.7% in the top ten. The sequence derives from a man between 65 and 79 years old in good health. Sequencing was performed on blood.

For the CDR3, the DNA is TGTGCCAGCAGCCCTAGGGCGGGAGGCGGCAATGAGCAGTTCTTC. Amino acids: CASSPRAGGGNEQFF. The J gene is TRBJ2-1, the V gene TRBV9, with TRBD2 identical over 8 bases. V trimming: 4 bases; J trimming: 6 bases; junction bases outside the gene matches: 9. The CDR3 consists of 15 residues. CDR1 is SGDLS, CDR2 YYNGEE, per germline.